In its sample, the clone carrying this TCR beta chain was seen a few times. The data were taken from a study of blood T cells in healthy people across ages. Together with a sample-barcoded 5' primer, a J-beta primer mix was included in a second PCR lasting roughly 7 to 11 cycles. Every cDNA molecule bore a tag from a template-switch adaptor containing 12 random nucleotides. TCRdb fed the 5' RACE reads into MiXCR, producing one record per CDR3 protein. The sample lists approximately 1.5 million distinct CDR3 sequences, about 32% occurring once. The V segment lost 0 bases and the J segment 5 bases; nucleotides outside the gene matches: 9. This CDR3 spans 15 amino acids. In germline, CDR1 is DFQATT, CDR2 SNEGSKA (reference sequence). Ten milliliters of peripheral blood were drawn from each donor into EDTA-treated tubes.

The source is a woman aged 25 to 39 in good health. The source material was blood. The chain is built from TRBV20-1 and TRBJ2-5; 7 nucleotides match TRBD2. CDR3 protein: CSAREGRVIVETQYF. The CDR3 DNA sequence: TGCAGTGCTAGAGAGGGGAGGGTGATTGTGGAGACCCAGTACTTC.